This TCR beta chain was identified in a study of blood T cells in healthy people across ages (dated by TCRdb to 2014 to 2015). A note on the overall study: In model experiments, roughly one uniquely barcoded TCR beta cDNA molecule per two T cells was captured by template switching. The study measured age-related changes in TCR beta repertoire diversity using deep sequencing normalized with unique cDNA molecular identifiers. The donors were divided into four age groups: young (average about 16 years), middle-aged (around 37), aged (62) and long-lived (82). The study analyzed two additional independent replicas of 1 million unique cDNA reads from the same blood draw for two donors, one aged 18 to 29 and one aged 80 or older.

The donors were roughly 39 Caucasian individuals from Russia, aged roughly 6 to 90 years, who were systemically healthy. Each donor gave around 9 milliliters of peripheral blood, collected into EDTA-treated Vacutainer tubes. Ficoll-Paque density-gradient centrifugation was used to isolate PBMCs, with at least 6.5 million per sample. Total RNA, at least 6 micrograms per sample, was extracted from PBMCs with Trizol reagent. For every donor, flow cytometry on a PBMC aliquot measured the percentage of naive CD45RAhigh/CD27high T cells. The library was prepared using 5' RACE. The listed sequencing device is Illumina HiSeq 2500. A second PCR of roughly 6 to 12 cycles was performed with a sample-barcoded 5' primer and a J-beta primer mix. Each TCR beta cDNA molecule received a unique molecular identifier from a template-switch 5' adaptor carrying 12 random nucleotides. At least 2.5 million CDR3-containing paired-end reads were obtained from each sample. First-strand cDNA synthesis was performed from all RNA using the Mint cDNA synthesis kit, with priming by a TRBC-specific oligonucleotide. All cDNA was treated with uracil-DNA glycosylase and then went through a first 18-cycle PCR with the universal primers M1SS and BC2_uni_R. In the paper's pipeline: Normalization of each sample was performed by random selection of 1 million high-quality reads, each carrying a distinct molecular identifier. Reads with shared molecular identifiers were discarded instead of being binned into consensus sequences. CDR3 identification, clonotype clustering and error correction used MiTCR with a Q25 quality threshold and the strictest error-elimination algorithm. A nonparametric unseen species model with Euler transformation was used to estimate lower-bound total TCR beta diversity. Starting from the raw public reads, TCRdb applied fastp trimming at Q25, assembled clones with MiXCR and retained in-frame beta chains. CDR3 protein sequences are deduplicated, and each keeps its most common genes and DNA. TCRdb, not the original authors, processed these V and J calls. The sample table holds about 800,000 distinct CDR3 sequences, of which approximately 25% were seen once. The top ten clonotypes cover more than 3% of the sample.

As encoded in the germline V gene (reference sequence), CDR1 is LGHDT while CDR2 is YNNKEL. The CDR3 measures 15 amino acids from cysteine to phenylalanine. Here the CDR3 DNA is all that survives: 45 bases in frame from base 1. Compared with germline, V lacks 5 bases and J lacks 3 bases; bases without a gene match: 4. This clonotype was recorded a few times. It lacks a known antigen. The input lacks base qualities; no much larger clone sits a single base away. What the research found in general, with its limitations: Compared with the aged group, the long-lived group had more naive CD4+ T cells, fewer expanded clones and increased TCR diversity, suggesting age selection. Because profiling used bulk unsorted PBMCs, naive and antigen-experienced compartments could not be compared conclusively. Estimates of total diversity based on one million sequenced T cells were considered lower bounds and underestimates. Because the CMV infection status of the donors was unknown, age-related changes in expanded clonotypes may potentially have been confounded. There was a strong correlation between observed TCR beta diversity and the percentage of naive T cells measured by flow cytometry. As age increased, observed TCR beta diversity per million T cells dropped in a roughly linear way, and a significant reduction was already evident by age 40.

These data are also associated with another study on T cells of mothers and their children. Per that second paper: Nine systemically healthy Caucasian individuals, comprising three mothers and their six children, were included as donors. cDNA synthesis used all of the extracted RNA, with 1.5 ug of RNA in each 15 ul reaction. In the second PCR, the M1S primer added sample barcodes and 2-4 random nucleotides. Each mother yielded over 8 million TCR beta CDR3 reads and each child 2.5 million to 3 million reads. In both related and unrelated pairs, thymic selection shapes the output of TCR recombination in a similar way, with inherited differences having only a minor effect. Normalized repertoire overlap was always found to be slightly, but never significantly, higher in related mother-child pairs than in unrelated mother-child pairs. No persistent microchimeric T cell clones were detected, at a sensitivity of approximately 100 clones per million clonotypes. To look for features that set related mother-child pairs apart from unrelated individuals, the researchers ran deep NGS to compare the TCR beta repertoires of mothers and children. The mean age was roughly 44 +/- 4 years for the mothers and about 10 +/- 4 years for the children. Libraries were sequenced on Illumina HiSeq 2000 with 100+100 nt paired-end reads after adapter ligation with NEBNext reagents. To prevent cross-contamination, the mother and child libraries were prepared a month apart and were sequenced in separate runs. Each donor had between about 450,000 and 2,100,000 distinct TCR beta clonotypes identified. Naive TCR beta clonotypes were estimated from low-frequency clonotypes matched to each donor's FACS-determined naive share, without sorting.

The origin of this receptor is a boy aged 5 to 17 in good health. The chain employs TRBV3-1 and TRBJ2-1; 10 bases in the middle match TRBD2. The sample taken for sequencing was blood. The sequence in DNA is TGTGCCAGCAGCGGGGCTAGCGGGGGCTACAATGAGCAGTTCTTC. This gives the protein CASSGASGGYNEQFF.